Described below is a single T cell receptor beta chain sequence and its context. Its recognized antigen is unknown. No per-base quality is available; no much larger clone lies one base away. Collaborating institutions collected whole blood in K2EDTA tubes following their own protocols. For TCRbeta analysis, collaborators shipped samples as frozen whole blood, isolated PBMCs, or DNA extracted from either of those sample types. TCRbeta CDR3 regions were amplified from genomic DNA using the immunoSEQ Assay, a bias-controlled multiplex PCR. In the paper's pipeline: Nucleated cell counts per sample were estimated from amplification of reference gene primers within the assay. Sequence reads were collapsed and filtered to measure the absolute abundance of every unique TCRbeta CDR3 rearrangement. For each sample, productive Simpson clonality was calculated as the square root of Simpson's diversity index across productive rearrangements. The clones in this table, taken by TCRdb from immuneACCESS, are in-frame only. Not every clone is retained; where verified, under half of the shortfall comes from an unresolved V gene, and the cause of the rest is unknown. V, J and clone size were drawn from that table, and D and trimming were deduced from the DNA. The sample table lists roughly 80,000 clones, roughly 80% of them with a count of one. In total, the top ten clones hold 5.8% of the sample.

This specimen comes from a study of blood T cell repertoires in COVID-19 (dated by TCRdb to between 2020 and 2021). General notes on the study: Samples covering the acute and convalescent phases of COVID-19 were provided by collaborators in the United States, Italy and Spain. The prospective study material was composed of cDNA or gDNA derived from T cells, B-cell-depleted T cells, or PBMCs. Subjects who had been exposed to COVID-19, were actively infected with it, or had recovered from it provided the deeply sampled blood TCRbeta repertoires that made up the dataset. A freely available public database, intended as a resource for researchers studying the immune response to SARS-CoV-2, is where the repertoires were released. Samples came from the ongoing ImmuneRACE study (first 160 participants) plus 1,254 subjects from 6 global collaborators. Sample metadata almost always included a de-identified subject ID, COVID-19 status, age in years and sex. Where HLA class I and class II types were available, the types were taken from metadata supplied by the sample provider, not from assay-based typing. What the work shows at the level of the full study, not this receptor alone: The amount of clinical and demographic metadata varied by source and participant and was provided uncurated.

Spanning cysteine to phenylalanine, the CDR3 consists of 13 amino acids. Only CDR3 DNA remains: 39 bases, in frame from the first base. Taken from the germline V gene (reference sequence), the CDR1 and CDR2 loops are LGHDT and YNNKEL. V is reduced by 0 bases and J by 2 bases, leaving a spacing of 2 bases between them. The TCR comes from a man aged 55 to 70 with active or convalescent COVID-19. The chain is encoded by TRBV3-1 (or the pseudogene TRBV3-2) joined to TRBJ1-3; no D gene is confidently identified. The sequenced sample was peripheral blood. The CDR3 reads as follows: CASSQDTGNTIYF. The base sequence is TGTGCCAGCAGCCAAGATACTGGAAACACCATATATTTT.